This TCR beta chain is from a study of cytomegalovirus exposure and HLA in healthy donors. A multiplex PCR was run with 60 Vbeta primers and 13 Jbeta primers. Method: immunoSEQ multiplex PCR; TCRdb's copy keeps in-frame clones and lacks some. Of fewer than 200,000 clones listed, about 83% are singletons. The receptor was isolated from a woman in her twenties or thirties in good health and CMV-seronegative. The specimen sequenced was PBMCs.

Here the CDR3 reads CASRPPTGGYSEAFF. CDR3 coding DNA: TGTGCCAGCAGGCCGCCGACAGGGGGTTATTCTGAAGCTTTCTTT. V is TRBV28 and J is TRBJ1-1, with 9 bases matching TRBD1. This CDR3 has 15 amino acids. The germline V gene encodes CDR1 MDHEN and CDR2 SYDVKM. V lost 6 bases, J lost 6 bases, and 11 bases stayed unmatched. Looking up the rest from reference TRBV28 and TRBJ1-1 gives the full variable domain: DVKVTQSSRYLVKRTGEKVFLECVQDMDHENMFWYRQDPGLGLRLIYFSYDVKMKEKGDIPEGYSVSREKKERFSLILESASTNQTSMYLCASRPPTGGYSEAFFGQGTRLTVV.